The next 3 T cell receptor beta chains were all read from a single sample in a study of T cell responses to AZD1222 COVID-19 vaccine. The repertoire was sequenced with immunoSEQ multiplex PCR; TCRdb's copy has only in-frame clones and lacks some. The sample records over 75,000 clones, approximately 89% being singletons. Here the sequenced sample was peripheral blood, taken on day 0 of AZD1222 vaccination. All receptors come from an adult in good health.

V is TRBV27 and J is TRBJ2-3, with TRBD1 as a possible D gene (6 bases). Trimming pared 5 bases from V and 2 bases from J, leaving 14 bases between. Germline V gene sequence: CDR1 MNHEY, CDR2 SMNVEV (reference sequence). The CDR3 covers 15 residues. The CDR3 protein is CASSLQGAYTDTQYF. DNA of the CDR3: TGTGCCAGCAGTCTACAGGGCGCTTACACAGATACGCAGTATTTT.

The V call is TRBV11-3, the J call TRBJ2-7, with TRBD1 matching 7 bases. The CDR3 length is 13 residues. Germline V gene data show CDR1 as SGHNT and CDR2 as YENEEA. The V segment lost 5 bases and the J segment 4 bases; nucleotides outside the gene matches: 5. The CDR3 coding sequence is TGTGCCAGCAGCGCAGGGACAGAGTACGAGCAGTACTTC. As protein: CASSAGTEYEQYF.

The CDR3 sequence is CASSPTGDYGYTF. The CDR3, as DNA: TGTGCCAGCTCTCCTACCGGGGACTATGGCTACACCTTC. The chain is built from TRBV18 and TRBJ1-2; D gene uncertain. Germline loops: CDR1 KGHSH, CDR2 LQKENI. V dropped 6 bases and J dropped 3 bases, with 11 bases sitting between them. The CDR3 is 13 amino acids.